This entry concerns a single T cell receptor (beta chain). Original methodology: The assay estimated nucleated cells by amplifying reference gene primers. Only in-frame clones appear in the TCRdb table, and some are missing; sequencing was by immunoSEQ multiplex PCR. Clone size and V and J calls were adopted from that table, with D and trimming inferred from the DNA. Among approximately 140,000 clones listed, over 75% were seen once. These data come from a study of blood T cell repertoires in COVID-19. Whole-study context: Sample material is recorded as cDNA or gDNA derived from T cells, B-cell-depleted T cells, or PBMCs.

The CDR3 contains 17 residues. V was clipped by 5 bases and J by 5 bases; unmatched bases: 17. From germline, CDR1 is MNHEY and CDR2 SMNVEV (reference sequence). The specimen sequenced was peripheral blood. This sequence was found in a human donor in a cohort sampled during active COVID-19. The chain joins TRBV27 to TRBJ2-7; 8 bases match TRBD1. CDR3 in amino acids: CASSRTGRRDRGHEQYF. The CDR3 coding sequence is TGTGCCAGCAGTCGGACAGGGAGGAGAGACCGGGGACACGAGCAGTACTTC.